Listed below are T cell receptor beta chains from one sample, sequenced in a study of regulatory T cells in long-lasting Graves disease. Each CDR3 protein is one row after TCRdb ran MiXCR on the multiplex PCR reads. The table has over 650,000 distinct CDR3 sequences, around 30% seen once. The sequenced sample was peripheral blood mononuclear cells (PBMCs), obtained when the disease was refractory, from a patient treated with antithyroid drugs. The receptors derive from a female donor with Graves disease. Each CDR3 is given with its conserved first and last residue. A D gene is named only where the DNA matches it firmly. Only some rows state a clone size, as once, few, many or a class for expanded clones.

TRBJ2-7	TRBV5-6	few	-	CASRAGGGEYEQYF	TGTGCCAGCAGGGCTGGGGGGGGCGAATACGAGCAGTACTTC
TRBJ1-1	TRBV5-4	-	-	CASSLDGGPGTEAFF	TGTGCCAGCAGCTTGGATGGGGGGCCGGGCACTGAAGCTTTCTTT
TRBJ1-1	TRBV10-3	many	-	CAISESLSDRVRGTEAFF	TGTGCCATCAGTGAGTCTCTCTCTGACAGAGTACGGGGCACTGAAGCTTTCTTT
TRBJ2-5	TRBV19	-	TRBD1	CASSLLRGGWETQYF	TGTGCCAGTAGTCTCCTCCGAGGGGGCTGGGAGACCCAGTACTTC
TRBJ1-2	TRBV6-2/TRBV6-3	once	-	CASSYEGYYGCTF	TGTGCCAGCAGTTACGAGGGGTACTATGGCTGCACCTTC
TRBJ1-5	TRBV27	-	-	CASSALGDQPQHF	TGTGCCAGCAGCGCGTTGGGAGATCAGCCCCAGCATTTT
TRBJ1-6	TRBV11-2	-	-	CASSLDGRSYSPLHF	TGTGCCAGCAGCCTTGACGGCAGGAGCTATTCACCCCTCCACTTT
TRBJ1-2	TRBV7-9	-	TRBD1	CASSAPPTGERYGYTF	TGTGCCAGCAGCGCCCCGCCGACAGGGGAGAGGTATGGCTACACCTTC
TRBJ1-4	TRBV5-1	-	TRBD1	CASSSDRGQAEKLFF	TGCGCCAGCAGCTCCGACAGGGGGCAGGCTGAAAAACTGTTTTTT
TRBJ2-7	TRBV5-1	few	TRBD1	CASTRDRTSDYEQYF	TGCGCCAGCACCCGGGACAGAACCTCCGACTACGAGCAGTACTTC
TRBJ2-5	TRBV7-3	few	-	CASSLTGLAEETQYF	TGTGCCAGCAGCTTAACGGGGTTAGCGGAGGAGACCCAGTACTTC
TRBJ2-2	TRBV12-5	-	TRBD1	CASGLVVGSWDRATGELFF	TGTGCTAGTGGTTTGGTAGTAGGCTCTTGGGACAGGGCCACCGGGGAGCTGTTTTTT
TRBJ2-7	TRBV29-1	few	-	CSVGGSNLGEQYF	TGCAGCGTTGGGGGCTCCAACCTCGGCGAGCAGTACTTC
TRBJ1-5	TRBV19	-	-	CASSTFGQRPDNQPQHF	TGTGCCAGTAGTACTTTTGGACAGCGGCCCGACAATCAGCCCCAGCATTTT
TRBJ1-2	TRBV7-9	few	-	CASSLQSVGYTF	TGTGCCAGCAGCTTACAGTCGGTTGGCTACACCTTC
TRBJ2-6	TRBV11-2	few	-	CASSLGVGNSPSGANVLTF	TGTGCCAGCAGCTTAGGAGTGGGGAACAGTCCCTCTGGGGCCAACGTCCTGACTTTC
TRBJ1-2	TRBV4-2	-	-	CASSQLGYGYTF	TGTGCCAGCAGCCAGCTAGGGTACGGCTACACCTTC
TRBJ2-5	TRBV27	-	-	CASSWSGFQETQYF	TGTGCCAGCAGTTGGAGCGGATTCCAAGAGACCCAGTACTTC
TRBJ2-6	TRBV24-1	many	-	CATSSGANVLTF	TGTGCCACCAGTTCCGGGGCCAACGTCCTGACTTTC
TRBJ2-7	TRBV7-2	-	-	CASSPRRGGREQYF	TGTGCCAGCAGCCCCCGTAGGGGAGGTCGCGAGCAGTACTTC
TRBJ2-2	TRBV7-2	-	-	CASSLIRGGTGELFF	TGTGCCAGCAGCTTAATTAGGGGGGGGACCGGGGAGCTGTTTTTT
TRBJ1-1	TRBV19	-	TRBD1	CASSWTGRRTEAFF	TGTGCCAGTAGTTGGACAGGGAGGAGGACTGAAGCTTTCTTT
TRBJ1-2	TRBV6-5	many	-	CASSLALESWADYGYTF	TGTGCCAGCAGTTTGGCCCTTGAATCTTGGGCTGACTATGGCTACACCTTC
TRBJ2-2	TRBV6-5	-	-	CASSYFPGFDTGELFF	TGTGCCAGCAGTTACTTCCCTGGGTTCGACACCGGGGAGCTGTTTTTT
TRBJ2-7	TRBV7-9	-	-	CASSLEARNEQYF	TGTGCCAGCAGCCTAGAGGCCCGAAACGAGCAGTACTTC
TRBJ2-2	TRBV19	-	-	CASSRDPNTGELFF	TGTGCCAGTAGTAGGGACCCGAACACCGGGGAGCTGTTTTTT
TRBJ1-4	TRBV20-1	few	-	CSAARDGNEKLFF	TGCAGTGCCGCTCGGGACGGCAATGAAAAACTGTTTTTT
TRBJ1-2	TRBV6-5	-	-	CASSYSQGVGYTF	TGTGCCAGCAGTTACTCTCAGGGAGTTGGCTACACCTTC
TRBJ1-1	TRBV7-9	few	-	CASSTIDSYNMNTEAFF	TGTGCCAGCAGCACAATTGACTCTTACAATATGAACACTGAAGCTTTCTTT
TRBJ1-5	TRBV28	-	TRBD1	CASSFPTGTAQPQHF	TGTGCCAGCAGTTTCCCGACAGGGACAGCTCAGCCCCAGCATTTT
TRBJ1-1	TRBV6-1	-	-	CASGKTGTEAFF	TGTGCCAGCGGAAAAACCGGGACTGAAGCTTTCTTT
TRBJ1-6	TRBV6-2/TRBV6-3	few	-	CASSYSGSGNGDSPLHF	TGTGCCAGCAGTTACTCGGGATCAGGGAATGGAGATTCACCCCTCCACTTT
TRBJ2-7	TRBV4-1	few	-	CASSQERDTFYEQYF	TGCGCCAGCAGCCAAGAGAGGGACACCTTCTACGAGCAGTACTTC
TRBJ1-1	TRBV6-1	few	TRBD1	CASNRDRATEAFF	TGTGCCAGCAACCGGGACAGGGCCACTGAAGCTTTCTTT
TRBJ2-2	TRBV11-2	-	TRBD2	CASSIITGLAIRNTGELFF	TGTGCCAGCAGCATAATCACGGGACTAGCGATAAGAAACACCGGGGAGCTGTTTTTT
TRBJ2-7	TRBV2	-	TRBD1	CASLGQGSYGQYF	TGTGCCAGCCTGGGACAGGGCTCCTACGGGCAGTACTTC
TRBJ1-3	TRBV28	-	-	CASSSSWEGSNGNTIYF	TGTGCCAGCAGTTCCTCCTGGGAGGGATCGAATGGAAACACCATATATTTT
TRBJ1-5	TRBV18	-	TRBD1	CASSPLDRAGQPQHF	TGTGCCAGCTCACCACTGGACAGGGCGGGTCAGCCCCAGCATTTT
TRBJ2-2	TRBV7-6	once	TRBD2	CASSYGLAGTSGELFF	TGTGCCAGCAGCTATGGACTAGCGGGAACATCTGGGGAGCTGTTTTTT
TRBJ1-2	TRBV20-1	many	-	CSALDGIYGYTF	TGCAGTGCTCTCGACGGGATCTATGGCTACACCTTC
TRBJ1-2	TRBV5-1	-	-	CASSLEGWPEDGYTF	TGCGCCAGCAGCTTGGAGGGATGGCCAGAGGATGGCTACACCTTC
TRBJ1-5	TRBV27	-	-	CASSYSGDQPQHF	TGTGCCAGCAGTTATTCAGGGGATCAGCCCCAGCATTTT
TRBJ1-2	TRBV29-1	few	-	CSAGGRDTTFYGYTF	TGCAGCGCAGGTGGTCGGGACACCACTTTTTATGGCTACACCTTC
TRBJ1-1	TRBV12-3/TRBV12-4	few	TRBD1	CASSTGQVMNTEAFF	TGTGCCAGCAGTACCGGACAGGTTATGAACACTGAAGCTTTCTTT
TRBJ2-7	TRBV7-3	-	TRBD2	CASSPGGNSYEQYF	TGTGCCAGCAGCCCGGGGGGGAACTCCTACGAGCAGTACTTC
TRBJ1-2	TRBV5-6	-	TRBD1	CASSLRAGGSGYTF	TGTGCCAGCAGCTTGCGTGCAGGGGGCAGTGGCTACACCTTC
TRBJ1-2	TRBV28	many	-	CASTLGQGKNYGYTF	TGTGCCAGCACCTTGGGGCAGGGCAAAAACTATGGCTACACCTTC
TRBJ1-2	TRBV6-2/TRBV6-3	few	-	CASSRRGPGSGYTF	TGTGCCAGCAGTCGCCGGGGACCTGGGAGTGGCTACACCTTC
TRBJ1-5	TRBV12-3/TRBV12-4	many	TRBD1	CASSLAGQGRGYSNQPQHF	TGTGCCAGCAGTTTAGCTGGACAGGGGAGAGGCTATAGCAATCAGCCCCAGCATTTT
TRBJ1-5	TRBV7-2	-	TRBD1	CASSPGQGDNQPQHF	TGTGCCAGCAGCCCGGGACAGGGTGACAATCAGCCCCAGCATTTT
TRBJ1-2	TRBV10-2	-	-	CASSESEGWYGYTF	TGCGCCAGCAGTGAGTCAGAGGGATGGTATGGCTACACCTTC
TRBJ2-7	TRBV6-1	few	-	CASSETRWPYEQYF	TGTGCCAGCAGTGAGACCCGCTGGCCCTACGAGCAGTACTTC
TRBJ1-5	TRBV5-1	few	TRBD1	CASSLGGTANQPQHF	TGCGCCAGCAGCTTGGGGGGGACAGCTAATCAGCCCCAGCATTTT
TRBJ1-1	TRBV12-3/TRBV12-4	many	-	CASELRGNTEAFF	TGTGCCAGCGAGCTCAGGGGGAACACTGAAGCTTTCTTT